This entry describes one T cell receptor beta chain. Its specific antigen is unknown. No base qualities exist here, and no much larger clone lies one base off it. Based on the germline V gene (reference sequence), the CDR1 and CDR2 sequences are SGHNT and YYREEE. The CDR3, from cysteine to phenylalanine, totals 15 residues. Only the CDR3 region is kept as DNA, spanning 45 bases read in frame from base 1. V is cut back by 4 bases and J by 8 bases, with 14 bases in the junction unmatched. These data are taken from a study of cytomegalovirus exposure and HLA in healthy donors (dated 2017 in TCRdb). Study-wide context: An earlier analysis of 587 of the donors reported about 280 Gb of sequence data and 117 million unique TCR beta sequences obtained from approximately 180 million T cells. Several DR-DQ haplotypes were treated as single units for association and clustering because of strong linkage in the cohort. A later analysis re-examined previously published TCR beta repertoires from roughly 650 donors and added high-resolution HLA genotyping to investigate patterns of TCR occurrence. The study used immunosequencing to profile the T cell repertoires of 670 or so subjects and linked those repertoires to cytomegalovirus serostatus. HLA typing covered class I and class II loci at four-digit resolution. An early release that covered about 640 HLA-typed donors contained approximately 300 gigabases of sequencing data and 75 million to 100 million unique TCR sequences. High-throughput TCR immunosequencing, statistical association of individual TCRs with disease status, and machine learning were combined to predict cytomegalovirus infection status. Donor age, sex, ethnicity and CMV serostatus were compiled alongside the repertoire data. Besides the first cohort of 666 subjects, a separate validation cohort made up of 120 different subjects was used. In an earlier analysis of about 590 of the donors, high-throughput TCR beta sequencing was used to judge whether each TCR beta V gene segment behaved as functional or pseudogenic. Every repertoire in the discovery cohort had been generated on one and the same sequencing platform. A later genetic analysis used genome-wide SNP genotypes for about 65% of the roughly 700 donors, treating that subset as a discovery cohort. Typing coverage varied by locus: roughly 620-640 donors for A, B, C, DRB1 and DQB1; more than 500 for DQA1; 606 for DPA1; under 490 for DPB1. Across approximately 400 genotyped donors of the cohort, an average of roughly 250,000 unique TCR beta nucleotide sequences per donor were sequenced, and around 20% of those sequences were non-productive. Among the roughly 400 genotyped donors, approximately 76% belonged to the genetic ancestry cluster associated with self-reported Caucasian donors. Rather than using new phenotypic data, the later analysis identified candidate immune exposures from TCR beta sequences and from how often those sequences occurred across donors. The aim of the study was to test whether cataloging public T cell receptors could identify signatures of past pathogen exposure.

The library was built by means of the immunoSEQ multiplex PCR assay. For the multiplex PCR, a mixture combining 60 forward primers for TCR Vbeta segments and 13 reverse primers for TCR Jbeta segments was used. The CDR3 region of rearranged TCR beta genes was amplified from genomic DNA with a multiplex PCR assay. Amplified TCR beta libraries were sequenced as 87-base-pair reads on the Illumina HiSeq System. The published analysis was carried out like this. Across the 500 to 700 repertoires, a later analysis counted 80 million or so unique TCR beta chains, 8.5 million to 12 million of which were shared by at least two donors. Raw reads were error-corrected and collapsed into unique sequences by a nearest-neighbor algorithm in which closely related sequences were merged to remove PCR and sequencing errors. To assign V, D and J gene segments, CDR3 sequences were aligned to IMGT reference sequences. For a sequence to be retained, a match of at least six nucleotides to both a V gene segment and a J gene segment was required. A rearrangement was called productive if the CDR3 had no stop codons and remained in frame with V and J, and every other rearrangement was called non-productive. CDR3 was defined according to IMGT convention as the region running from the second conserved V-encoded cysteine to the conserved J-encoded phenylalanine. Sequences without an unambiguous match to a single V gene segment were excluded from the earlier analysis of approximately 560 of the donors. In an earlier analysis of a few hundred of the donors, a V segment was called functional when productive rearrangements were above 56.7%, and segregating when the standard deviation between donors exceeded 5%. To diagnose cytomegalovirus status from the catalog of TCR beta chain sequences, a statistical classification framework was built. A later analysis assigned V and J genes by comparing TCR nucleotide sequences with IMGT/GENE-DB human TR gene sequences. The TCRdist pipeline was used in a later analysis to assign CDR3 sequences and most-parsimonious VDJ recombination scenarios. A later analysis defined each TCR beta chain by its CDR3 amino acid sequence plus V-gene family, and excluded reads lacking a unique V-gene family. To address suspected cross-contamination and a sequencing artifact, a later analysis removed a few hundred highly shared, low-generation-probability nucleotide sequences. In a later analysis, a clonal expansion index was calculated for each public chain from normalized within-repertoire ranks of inferred template counts. A later analysis computed generation probabilities with a VDJ recombination model fitted to out-of-frame rearrangements, and checked the results against IGoR. Hypergeometric tests were used in a later analysis to score TCR-TCR, TCR-HLA and TCR-CMV co-occurrence, with a repertoire-size bias correction applied to the TCR pairs. To estimate false discovery rates, a later analysis permuted the HLA or CMV assignments 20 times. In a later analysis, co-occurring TCRs were grouped using DBSCAN, and TCRdist sequence similarity was added for clustering within HLA-allele-positive subsets. For co-occurrence clustering, repertoires with fewer than 30,000 or more than 120,000 public chains were excluded, along with a handful of repertoires with anomalous nucleotide sharing. The table was pulled from immuneACCESS by TCRdb, which kept in-frame rearrangements only. Such tables lose some clones; where checked, under half of the loss comes from unresolved V genes, and the rest has no known cause. The V and J calls and clone size are taken from that table; D and trimming were inferred from the DNA. The sample table contains approximately 170,000 clones; only one count was recorded for roughly 80% of them. Together, the top ten hold 4.9% of the sample.

The cohort was made up of 666 healthy bone marrow donors. At the time of sampling, all cohort members were nominally healthy, though unrecorded immune exposures were likely present. The donor tested CMV seronegative and was one of the 352 seronegative cohort members. A peripheral blood sample was provided by each donor, and peripheral blood mononuclear cells were used for TCR beta sequencing. The Qiagen DNeasy Blood Extraction Kit was used to extract genomic DNA from the blood cell samples. Summary of the overall study and its limitations: The presence/absence analyses assumed that sequencing depth was roughly uniform across donors, and that assumption may not be true. A later analysis found that HLA-associated TCR beta chains were more clonally expanded and had lower generation probabilities than equally common non-associated chains. Only TCR beta chains were sequenced in this cohort, and the absence of alpha or paired-chain data limited detectable features. At a false discovery rate of 0.05, a later analysis linked under 20,000 TCR beta sequences to specific HLA alleles. A few of the identified cytomegalovirus-associated TCR beta chains were confirmed in vitro to be specific for cytomegalovirus antigens. Correlated functional status among segregating V segments might be attributable to linkage disequilibrium, but an unknown experimental factor could not be ruled out. V-gene and J-gene trimming of TCR beta chains was associated with a missense DCLRE1C variant in a later genetic analysis, and the association was replicated in an independent cohort. In a later analysis, most CMV-associated TCR beta chains were found to appear HLA-restricted, with HLA associations seemingly driven largely by CMV exposure. In both the original and validation cohorts, the classifier was reported to diagnose cytomegalovirus status with high specificity and sensitivity. A later analysis reported that several top co-occurrence clusters appeared linked to parvovirus B19, influenza, CMV and Epstein-Barr virus. In a later analysis, TCR association rates were found to vary across HLA loci, with the most associated TCRs seen for DRB1 alleles and the fewest for HLA-C alleles. When HLA alleles, especially DR and DQ, strongly co-occurred, attributing TCR associations to individual alleles was difficult. The 87-base-pair reads could not distinguish some IMGT-functional V segments, including TRBV6-2 and TRBV6-3, so those segments were excluded. Across donors, most TCR sequences were observed very rarely, whereas some public TCRs were present in many individuals. A cluster of highly shared sequence variants was judged likely to be a technical artifact of the sequencing pipeline. An earlier analysis of approximately 540 of the donors showed that most TCR beta V segments appeared in productive rearrangements either about 90% or about 30% of the time, which broadly matched IMGT annotations. The authors suggested that the approach could potentially be generalized to other disease states and immunological phenotypes. Because some donors lacked HLA typing at each locus, the association tests relied only on the typed subset. The only immune exposure information available for the cohort was CMV serostatus. A further reported finding was that TCR beta sequences accurately predicted the HLA-A and HLA-B alleles for most subjects in the first cohort. The study listed over 150 TCR beta chains as associated with cytomegalovirus. Roughly 17 rarely observed V segments, including chromosome 9 orphons, were excluded from the earlier analysis of 550 to 700 of the donors because counts were too low. A later genetic analysis reported fewer N-insertions in productive TCRs among donors in an Asian-associated ancestry cluster than the roughly 720-donor mean.

Sequencing was done on a sample of PBMCs. The receptor comes from a male donor in good health and CMV-seronegative. The rearrangement combines TRBV5-4 with TRBJ1-2, with 7 bases matching TRBD1. The sequence in DNA is TGTGCCAGCAGCACCTTCGACAGGGCCAAAGGGGGCTACACCTTC. Its amino acids are CASSTFDRAKGGYTF.